The rows below give T cell receptor beta chains drawn from one sample of a study of CXCR3-negative and CXCR3-positive naive CD8 T cells. TCRdb re-called the 5' RACE reads; one entry per CDR3 protein, DNA not given. The table counts 150,000 to 170,000 distinct CDR3 sequences; nearly 0.5% lies in the top ten. Sequencing used naive CXCR3+ CD8+ T cells from blood. The source of these receptors is a human donor in good health. Some clones in this sample may be carry-over from other donors' samples. The CDR3 runs from the conserved cysteine through the conserved F or W. Each record gives: J gene, V gene, CDR3 protein.

>TRBJ1-2|TRBV9
CASSPDLGDYGYTF
>TRBJ2-7|TRBV19
CASSSSAGSYEQYF
>TRBJ2-5|TRBV7-9
CASSLLTPQETQYF
>TRBJ1-1|TRBV7-8
CASSWNTGETEAFF
>TRBJ2-3|TRBV4-3
CASSHALAGGPDTQYF
>TRBJ2-1|TRBV3-1
CASSQEWSSDQGKFF
>TRBJ2-7|TRBV20-1
CSASSGSSYEQYF
>TRBJ1-4|TRBV15
CATSRERRGNEKLFF
>TRBJ2-7|TRBV2
CASSSPLVTSSYEQYF
>TRBJ1-1|TRBV6-2/TRBV6-3
CASSLEINTEAFF
>TRBJ1-1|TRBV5-5
CASSLGGSVEAFF
>TRBJ2-7|TRBV13
CASSRPGDLIPYEQYF
>TRBJ1-1|TRBV7-9
CASTGTGGNTEAFF
>TRBJ1-5|TRBV6-6
CASSLQGFGLPQHF
>TRBJ2-7|TRBV5-1
CASSRDSPAQYF
>TRBJ2-1|TRBV12-3/TRBV12-4
CASSLLTGTYEQFF
>TRBJ2-5|TRBV9
CASSRQGETQYF
>TRBJ1-4|TRBV29-1
CSVVGQTDNEKLFF
>TRBJ1-5|TRBV23-1
CASSQDRRYSNQPQHF
>TRBJ2-3|TRBV6-2/TRBV6-3
CASSGGLAGVNTQYF
>TRBJ2-7|TRBV29-1
CSVESRNEQYF
>TRBJ2-7|TRBV20-1
CSARGDYEQYF
>TRBJ2-5|TRBV29-1
CSVGQGVEETQYF
>TRBJ2-3|TRBV28
CASRIVWGTDTQYF
>TRBJ2-5|TRBV28
CASSPHPLRTFQETQYF
>TRBJ2-2|TRBV19
CASGAGTNTGELFF
>TRBJ2-7|TRBV5-4
CASSWGLSYEQYF
>TRBJ2-3|TRBV12-3/TRBV12-4
CASSSRLAANTDTQYF
>TRBJ2-6|TRBV28
CASRLTGLGGANVLTF
>TRBJ1-3|TRBV5-1
CASSLVRGSGNTIYF
>TRBJ2-2|TRBV5-1
CASSNTGVPGELFF
>TRBJ2-1|TRBV10-2
CASTGLAGVNEQFF
>TRBJ2-5|TRBV29-1
CSVLLRGQGKQETQYF
>TRBJ2-1|TRBV20-1
CSARGLGNEQFF
>TRBJ2-1|TRBV28
CASSSRDRAYNEQFF
>TRBJ1-5|TRBV27
CASSLVWDQPQHF
>TRBJ1-4|TRBV10-3
CAIGTLDKGGNEKLFF
>TRBJ2-4|TRBV11-2
CASSLESDRGLAKNIQYF
>TRBJ2-1|TRBV19
CASSIGQGAGNEQFF
>TRBJ2-1|TRBV7-8
CASSSYAGSGGGEQFF
>TRBJ1-5|TRBV6-5
CASSPSGPLNQPQHF
>TRBJ2-3|TRBV9
CASTNGGGSSDTQYF